Here is one T cell receptor beta chain with its context. Antigen: not known. Germline values: CDR1 SEHNR, CDR2 FQNEAQ (reference sequence). The length of the CDR3 is 15 residues. The V and J ends lost 8 bases and 3 bases respectively, with 18 bases between them. Unique molecular identifiers were incorporated into the prepared TCRbeta library. MiXCR, run by TCRdb on the PCR reads, gives a single entry per CDR3 protein. The sample lists around 670,000 distinct CDR3 sequences, about an eighth occurring once. The data originate from a study of T-cell reconstitution after alpha-beta-depleted transplantation in children. Study-level results: Recipient T cells and thymic progenitors that survived gave rise to the high TCRbeta diversity observed at day 60 in some patients. Roughly two months post-transplant, alpha-beta T cells reportedly originated from several hundred graft clones that had expanded.

The chain is built from TRBV7-9 and TRBJ2-3; D assignment may be TRBD1 or TRBD2 (5 bases each). The material sequenced was PBMCs, taken before TCRalphabeta/CD19-depleted stem cell transplant. This clonotype was obtained from a girl aged 2 to 9 with congenital amegakaryocytic thrombocytopenia, due to receive a stem cell transplant. CDR3 bases: TGTGCCAGCTTGGACTCCGGGACGACGACAGATACGCAGTATTTT. Encoded protein: CASLDSGTTTDTQYF. The whole variable domain, filled in from reference TRBV7-9 and TRBJ2-3, reads DTGVSQNPRHKITKRGQNVTFRCDPISEHNRLYWYRQTLGQGPEFLTYFQNEAQLEKSRLLSDRFSAERPKGSFSTLEIQRTEQGDSAMYLCASLDSGTTTDTQYFGPGTRLTVL.